The 29 T cell receptor beta chains given below trace back to one sample, sequenced in a study of Ad26.COV2.S vaccination and SARS-CoV-2 variants. Noted treatment: 15 to 20 received Ad26.COV2.S at low or high dose, single or two shots; 5 received placebo; per-sample allocation not given. Vaccine and placebo recipients were sampled on day 63 after the first injection. Here immunoSEQ multiplex PCR was the method, and the copy in TCRdb shows in-frame clones only, minus some. The sample carries 300,000 to 400,000 clones, 70% to 90% recorded once. This sample comprised peripheral blood, obtained in a trial of Ad26.COV2.S vaccine versus placebo. All receptors come from a person between 18 and 65 years old who received the Ad26.COV2.S COVID-19 vaccine or a placebo.

This chain joins TRBV12-2 and TRBJ2-1; the D call of TRBD2 is as the table states it, not checked on the DNA. TRBV12-2 is tagged as a pseudogene. The CDR3 totals 15 residues. The CDR3 DNA reads as TGTGCAAGTCGGTCCCCCGGGGGAGGGAAGAATGAGCAGTTCTTC. The encoded protein is CASRSPGGGKNEQFF.

The chain uses TRBV3-1 (or the pseudogene TRBV3-2) and TRBJ2-7; 7 nucleotides match TRBD2. This CDR3 has 14 amino acids. Germline V gives CDR1 LGHDT, CDR2 YNNKEL (reference sequence). V lost 5 bases to trimming and J lost 3 bases; unmatched junction nucleotides: 7. This CDR3 is CASSESGAHYEQYF. The CDR3 DNA follows: TGTGCCAGCAGCGAAAGCGGGGCTCACTACGAGCAGTACTTC.

This chain uses TRBV27 with TRBJ2-5; D could derive from TRBD1 or TRBD2 (5 bases each). This CDR3 spans 16 amino acids. Germline V CDR1 and CDR2: MNHEY, SMNVEV (reference sequence). V was pared by 2 bases and J by 0 bases, with 13 bases between. Written as DNA, the CDR3 is TGTGCCAGCAGTTTAGGGGGACCTTCGTACCAAGAGACCCAGTACTTC. Translating gives CASSLGGPSYQETQYF.

The chain links TRBV5-1 to TRBJ2-7, with 10 positions matching TRBD1. Germline values: CDR1 SGHRS, CDR2 YFSETQ. The CDR3 runs 14 residues. J lost 5 bases, V lost 4 bases, and 6 bases had no gene match. Here the CDR3 DNA reads TGCGCCAGCAGCCGCCGACAGGGGGCCAACGAGCAGTACTTC. Amino acid sequence: CASSRRQGANEQYF. The variable domain in full, with the rest retrieved from reference TRBV5-1 and TRBJ2-7, is KAGVTQTPRYLIKTRGQQVTLSCSPISGHRSVSWYQQTPGQGLQFLFEYFSETQRNKGNFPGRFSGRQFSNSRSEMNVSTLELGDSALYLCASSRRQGANEQYFGPGTRLTVT.

The V gene is TRBV7-4, the J gene TRBJ2-5, with no clear D. The V gene's germline CDR1 is SGHVT and CDR2 SQSDAQ. Trimming left V 4 bases short and J 5 bases short, with 5 bases between. The CDR3 has 11 residues. The CDR3 coding sequence is TGTGCCAGCAGCTCTGGCGAGACCCAGTACTTC. Its translation: CASSSGETQYF.

This clone was found once. The V gene is TRBV5-6, the J gene TRBJ1-2; 7 bases map to TRBD1. The CDR3 has 14 residues. Per germline, CDR1 SGHDT and CDR2 YYEEEE. The V and J ends lost 5 bases and 2 bases, in that order; junction bases with no gene match: 6. The chain's CDR3 is CASRLTGRNYGYTF. The CDR3 DNA is TGTGCCAGCAGGTTGACAGGGCGGAACTATGGCTACACCTTC.

V usage is TRBV7-9 and J usage is TRBJ1-1; D remains ambiguous. The V gene's germline CDR1 is SEHNR and CDR2 FQNEAQ (reference sequence). Trimming removed 3 bases from V and 3 bases from J, with 8 bases in between. The CDR3 has 13 residues. As DNA, the CDR3 is TGTGCCAGCAGCTTGGTTGCAGACACTGAAGCTTTCTTT. Translation: CASSLVADTEAFF.

The chain employs TRBV12-3 or TRBV12-4 and TRBJ1-1; D may be TRBD1 (6 bases). The CDR3 consists of 13 residues. Trimming stripped 9 bases from V and 2 bases from J, with 13 bases between. The CDR3 reads CASARGGNTEAFF. Written as DNA, the CDR3 is TGTGCCAGTGCCAGGGGTGGAAACACTGAAGCTTTCTTT.

Concerning this clone: Other DNA variants within this sample encode the same CDR3. The gene calls are TRBV10-3 and TRBJ2-2, with unresolved D. The CDR3 is made up of 12 amino acids. CDR1 and CDR2 from the germline V gene are ENHRY and SYGVKD. V gave up 3 bases and J gave up 6 bases, with 5 bases separating them. CDR3 DNA sequence: TGTGCCATCAGTGAAGGGTCCGGGGAGCTGTTTTTT. Translating gives CAISEGSGELFF.

The chain links TRBV3-1 (or the pseudogene TRBV3-2) to TRBJ1-3; the D is unclear. V lost 1 base and J 2 bases, leaving 12 bases between the germline ends. The CDR3 is 16 residues long. Per germline, CDR1 LGHDT and CDR2 YNNKEL (reference sequence). The CDR3 spells CASSQGRVLTGNTIYF. CDR3 coding DNA: TGTGCCAGCAGCCAAGGGAGGGTGCTGACTGGAAACACCATATATTTT.

J is TRBJ1-1 and V is TRBV28; 7 positions agree with TRBD1. The V gene's germline CDR1 is MDHEN and CDR2 SYDVKM. After removal of 5 bases from V and 3 bases from J, the junction contained 12 bases not matched to a gene. The CDR3 is 16 residues long. The CDR3 reads CASSLTGAGIHTEAFF. The DNA for the CDR3 is TGTGCCAGCAGTCTAACAGGGGCTGGGATTCACACTGAAGCTTTCTTT.

The V gene is TRBV6-5, the J gene TRBJ1-2; D unresolved. The CDR3 has 15 amino acids. With 2 bases removed from V and 0 bases from J, the gap between germline ends came to 10 bases. Germline V gene lookup returns CDR1 MNHEY and CDR2 SVGAGI. CDR3 nucleotides: TGTGCCAGCAGTTACGGCGGAGACCCTAACTATGGCTACACCTTC. Translation gives CASSYGGDPNYGYTF.

The chain combines TRBV4-3 with TRBJ2-6; D may match TRBD1 or TRBD2 (5 bases each). V lost 3 bases and J lost 4, with 10 bases in between. Per germline, CDR1 LGHNA and CDR2 YSLEER. CDR3 length equals 15 residues. This CDR3 reads CASSQGTKGANVLTF. The CDR3 DNA follows: TGCGCCAGCAGCCAGGGGACCAAAGGGGCCAACGTCCTGACTTTC.

The chain recombines TRBV27 with TRBJ2-5; a possible D gene is TRBD1 (6 bases). V lost 5 bases and J 5 bases, leaving 15 bases between the germline ends. This CDR3 is 14 amino acids long. The germline CDR1 and CDR2 sequences are MNHEY and SMNVEV (reference sequence). CDR3 in DNA: TGTGCCAGCAGTACCGGGACAACGGCGGAGACCCAGTACTTC. Protein: CASSTGTTAETQYF.

The J gene is TRBJ2-1, the V gene TRBV15; 8 bases map to TRBD2. This CDR3 is 13 amino acids long. Germline V CDR1 and CDR2: LNHNV, YYDKDF (reference sequence). V trimming: 7 bases; J trimming: 9 bases; junction bases outside the gene matches: 8. CDR3 DNA sequence: TGTGCCACCAAGCTCACTAGCGGAGCTGAGCAGTTCTTC. Its translation: CATKLTSGAEQFF.

The DNA of the CDR3 is TGTGCCAGCGGGGGGCCCCTGGGGCTGTTTTTT. This encodes CASGGPLGLFF. The J gene is TRBJ1-4, the V gene TRBV12-3 or TRBV12-4; maybe TRBD1 (6 bases). The CDR3 sequence is 11 residues long. Trimming left V 8 bases short and J 14 bases short, with 15 bases between.

This clone was observed once. V gene TRBV12-3 or TRBV12-4 combines with J gene TRBJ1-1; tentative D call: TRBD1 (6 bases). V dropped 7 bases and J dropped 4 bases, with 13 bases sitting between them. The CDR3 loop spans 13 amino acids. In DNA, the CDR3 is TGTGCCAGCATTGGATCAGGGGTCACTGAAGCTTTCTTT. This gives the protein CASIGSGVTEAFF.

This rearrangement joins TRBV30 to TRBJ1-2; 7 bases fit TRBD1. With 0 bases clipped from V and 4 bases from J, the junction kept 5 bases outside the gene matches. The CDR3 is 14 residues long. Germline CDR1 GTSNPN, CDR2 SVGIG (reference sequence). CDR3 sequence reads: CAWSVQGRGYGYTF. CDR3 nucleotides: TGTGCCTGGAGTGTACAGGGGAGGGGCTATGGCTACACCTTC. Full variable domain (rest looked up from reference TRBV30 and TRBJ1-2): SQTIHQWPATLVQPVGSPLSLECTVEGTSNPNLYWYRQAAGRGLQLLFYSVGIGQISSEVPQNLSASRPQDRQFILSSKKLLLSDSGFYLCAWSVQGRGYGYTFGSGTRLTVV.

As concerns this clone: Additional DNA sequences in this sample encode the identical CDR3. The rearrangement links TRBV5-1 to TRBJ1-4; 7 bases fit TRBD1. The germline V gene has CDR1 SGHRS and CDR2 YFSETQ. The CDR3 has 14 residues. The J segment lost 7 bases and the V segment lost 0 bases, leaving 3 bases of the junction unmatched. CDR3 in DNA: TGCGCCAGCAGCTTGGGACAGGGTCGTGAAAAACTGTTTTTT. Translation gives CASSLGQGREKLFF.

The gene calls are TRBV15 and TRBJ1-5; weak D call: TRBD1 (6 bases). There are 14 residues in the CDR3. Between the trimmed V and J ends, which lost 1 base and 11 bases, there was a span of 15 bases. Germline CDR1 LNHNV, CDR2 YYDKDF (reference sequence). The CDR3 loop is CATSRARGDGAQHF. In DNA, the CDR3 is TGTGCCACCAGCAGAGCGAGGGGGGACGGAGCCCAGCATTTT.

The V gene is TRBV18, the J gene TRBJ2-7; 7 nucleotides line up with TRBD1. J lost 2 bases, V lost 6 bases, and 1 base had no gene match. The CDR3 has 12 amino acids. Per germline, CDR1 KGHSH and CDR2 LQKENI. The CDR3 DNA sequence: TGTGCCAGCTCTACAGGGGCCTACGAGCAGTACTTC. Protein: CASSTGAYEQYF.

The chain uses TRBV10-3 and TRBJ1-2; D is unresolved. CDR3 size: 11 residues. Per germline, CDR1 ENHRY and CDR2 SYGVKD. Between the trimmed V and J ends, which lost 6 bases and 4 bases, there was a span of 6 bases. CDR3 region: CAIREGYGYTF. DNA of the CDR3: TGTGCCATCAGGGAGGGCTATGGCTACACCTTC.

This clone came up many times. Other DNA sequences in the same sample also yield this CDR3. The chain joins TRBV27 to TRBJ2-1; D uncertain. V was pared by 1 base and J by 5 bases, with 0 bases between. This CDR3 spans 11 amino acids. Germline V gene data show CDR1 as MNHEY and CDR2 as SMNVEV (reference sequence). The CDR3 nucleotides read TGTGCCAGCAGTTTATACAATGAGCAGTTCTTC. The encoded protein is CASSLYNEQFF.

J is TRBJ2-5 and V is TRBV20-1, with D maybe TRBD2 (6 bases). Germline CDR1 DFQATT, CDR2 SNEGSKA (reference sequence). Trimming removed 3 bases at V and 0 bases at J, with 14 bases between. CDR3 size: 15 residues. The CDR3 region has the DNA TGCAGTGCTAGTAAGCCAGCGGGTAACCAAGAGACCCAGTACTTC. It codes for CSASKPAGNQETQYF.

The V call is TRBV19, the J call TRBJ1-3, with D possibly matching TRBD1 (5 bases). Trimming cost V 6 bases and J 0 bases, with 9 bases left between them. CDR1 is LNHDA and CDR2 is SQIVND in the germline V gene (reference sequence). The CDR3 has 14 residues. The CDR3 DNA sequence: TGTGCCAGTAGGGAGGGGTCCTCTGGAAACACCATATATTTT. Translation gives CASREGSSGNTIYF.

The chain has TRBV3-1 (or the pseudogene TRBV3-2) and TRBJ2-1; 7 bases line up with TRBD1. Trimming removed 2 bases from V and 3 bases from J; junction bases left unmatched: 4. Germline V gene sequence: CDR1 LGHDT, CDR2 YNNKEL (reference sequence). The CDR3 spans 15 residues. CDR3 residues: CASSQRTGNYNEQFF. The DNA of the CDR3 is TGTGCCAGCAGCCAACGGACAGGAAACTACAATGAGCAGTTCTTC.

This clone was seen just once. This rearrangement joins TRBV11-2 to TRBJ1-4, with D perhaps matching TRBD1 (6 bases). The V end lost 5 bases, the J end lost 0 bases, and 10 bases lay between the germline ends. The CDR3 has 15 amino acids. Germline-derived CDR1 and CDR2 are SGHAT and FQNNGV. The CDR3 region is CASSPAGATNEKLFF. CDR3 coding DNA: TGTGCCAGCAGCCCAGCAGGGGCAACTAATGAAAAACTGTTTTTT.

This rearrangement joins TRBV6-5 to TRBJ2-7; D uncertain. In germline, CDR1 is MNHEY, CDR2 SVGAGI. V gave up 2 bases and J gave up 0 bases, with 8 bases separating them. The CDR3 is made up of 14 amino acids. The DNA for the CDR3 is TGTGCCAGCAGTTACCAGGCGGTCTCCTACGAGCAGTACTTC. It codes for CASSYQAVSYEQYF.

The rearrangement links TRBV19 to TRBJ1-3; no reliable D call. The CDR3 length is 17 residues. The germline V gene has CDR1 LNHDA and CDR2 SQIVND (reference sequence). V lost 3 bases to trimming and J lost 0 bases, with 15 bases between them. The CDR3 coding sequence is TGTGCCAGTAGTATTGGGGAGGGTGGATACTCTGGAAACACCATATATTTT. It is translated as CASSIGEGGYSGNTIYF.